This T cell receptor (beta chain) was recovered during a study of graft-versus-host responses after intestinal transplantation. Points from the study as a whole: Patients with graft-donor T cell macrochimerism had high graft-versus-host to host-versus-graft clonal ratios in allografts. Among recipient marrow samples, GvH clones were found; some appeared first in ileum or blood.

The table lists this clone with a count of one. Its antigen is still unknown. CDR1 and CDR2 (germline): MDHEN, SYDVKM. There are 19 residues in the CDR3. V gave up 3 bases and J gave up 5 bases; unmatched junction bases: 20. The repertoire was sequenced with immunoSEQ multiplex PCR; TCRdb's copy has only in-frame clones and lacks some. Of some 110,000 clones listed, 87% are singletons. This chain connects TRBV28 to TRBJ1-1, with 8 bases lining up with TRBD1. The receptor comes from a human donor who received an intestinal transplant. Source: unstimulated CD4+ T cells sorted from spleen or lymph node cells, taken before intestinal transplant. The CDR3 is CASSFFTLIRGRRKTEAFF. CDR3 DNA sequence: TGTGCCAGCAGTTTTTTCACACTGATCAGGGGGCGCCGGAAGACTGAAGCTTTCTTT.